This T cell receptor (beta chain) appears in the sequencing data of a study of blood T cells in healthy people across ages. To note about this clonotype: Its antigen is not identified.

Study observations and caveats: Estimates of total diversity, which came from one million sequenced T cells, were considered to be underestimates. The fall in TCR beta diversity per million T cells was roughly linear with age.

A J-beta primer mix and a sample-barcoded 5' primer were used in a second PCR of about 7 to 12 cycles. Each sample provided no less than 2.5 million CDR3-containing paired-end reads. TCRdb itself ran the 5' RACE reads through MiXCR, one entry per CDR3 protein. The repertoire includes around 1,500,000 distinct CDR3 sequences, 42% of them detected once, and 7% to 9% sits in the top ten. CDR3 length: 12 amino acids. V was pared by 4 bases and J by 4 bases, with 8 bases between. Germline lookup yields CDR1 MNHNS and CDR2 SASEGT. PBMCs, at least 6 million per sample, were isolated. This chain links TRBV6-1 with TRBJ2-7; D remains ambiguous. This TCR was sampled from a woman between 18 and 30 years old in good health. What was sequenced was blood. CDR3 bases: TGTGCCAGCAGTGTAACAGCTTACGAGCAGTACTTC. Translating it yields CASSVTAYEQYF.